These 7 T cell receptor beta chains share one sample of origin, sequenced in a study of beta chain features in type 1 diabetes. Study observations and caveats: A moderate, significant TCRB CDR3 shortening appeared in type 1 diabetes across four CD4+ subsets.

Their antigens are not known. cDNA synthesis used the whole RNA isolate, giving expressed TCRB sequences. Here immunoSEQ multiplex PCR was the method, and the copy in TCRdb shows in-frame clones only, minus some. The sample lists a few hundred thousand clones, roughly 10% occurring once. Sample: naive CD4+ T cells from blood. The receptors derive from a young man with type 1 diabetes.

This clone has more than one count but fewer than ten. V gene TRBV4-2 combines with J gene TRBJ2-7; TRBD2 matches 10 bases. Trimming at V came to 0 bases and at J to 4 bases, leaving 3 bases not matched to a gene. CDR3 size: 15 residues. The V gene's germline CDR1 is LGHNA and CDR2 YNFKEQ. Written as DNA, the CDR3 is TGTGCCAGCAGCCAAGAACTAGCGGGGATTTACGAGCAGTACTTC. It specifies CASSQELAGIYEQYF.

This clone showed up just a few times. The chain joins TRBV5-1 to TRBJ2-1; no clear D gene. Per the germline V gene, CDR1 is SGHRS and CDR2 is YFSETQ. Trimming stripped 3 bases from V and 6 bases from J, with 13 bases between. The CDR3 sequence is 14 residues long. The CDR3 DNA follows: TGCGCCAGCAGCTCCGATGCGGCACGCAATGAGCAGTTCTTC. Translated, it gives CASSSDAARNEQFF.

In DNA, the CDR3 is TGCGCCAGCAGCCAAGTAGGAGGCTACGAGCAGTACTTC. Its translation: CASSQVGGYEQYF. The chain combines TRBV4-1 with TRBJ2-5, with D perhaps matching TRBD2 (5 bases). The last part of the DNA fits TRBJ2-7 better; the J call may be wrong. CDR1 is MGHRA and CDR2 is YSYEKL in the germline V gene. The CDR3 spans 13 residues.

This clone has only a few counts. The V call is TRBV13, the J call TRBJ2-7; weak D call: TRBD1 (5 bases). V lost 6 bases, J lost 3 bases, and 15 bases lay in between. The CDR3 runs to 14 residues. Germline values: CDR1 PRHDT, CDR2 FYEKMQ (reference sequence). CDR3 nucleotides: TGTGCCAGCAGACCGCAGGGTACCGACTACGAGCAGTACTTC. Residues: CASRPQGTDYEQYF. Full variable domain (missing parts from reference TRBV13 and TRBJ2-7): AAGVIQSPRHLIKEKRETATLKCYPIPRHDTVYWYQQGPGQDPQFLISFYEKMQSDKGSIPDRFSAQQFSDYHSELNMSSLELGDSALYFCASRPQGTDYEQYFGPGTRLTVT.

V gene TRBV29-1 combines with J gene TRBJ2-7; D gene ambiguous. Germline V CDR1 and CDR2: SQVTM, ANQGSEA. The V end was cut by 5 bases, the J end by 4 bases, with 12 bases between. This CDR3 comprises 12 residues. The CDR3 DNA follows: TGCAGCGTTAGAGAAAACGAATACGAGCAGTACTTC. This sequence encodes CSVRENEYEQYF.

This rearrangement joins TRBV7-8 to TRBJ1-5; tentative D call: TRBD1 (5 bases). Germline V gene lookup returns CDR1 SGHVS and CDR2 FQNEAQ. The CDR3 totals 18 residues. V lost 4 bases, J lost 0 bases, and 19 bases lay in between. CDR3 coding DNA: TGTGCCAGCAGCTCAAGACTGGTTTTGGGGGGTAGCAATCAGCCCCAGCATTTT. Translating it yields CASSSRLVLGGSNQPQHF.

V usage is TRBV6-5 and J usage is TRBJ2-2; 11 bases line up with TRBD1. The germline CDR1 and CDR2 sequences are MNHEY and SVGAGI. CDR3 length equals 15 residues. V was pared by 6 bases and J by 4 bases, with 4 bases of the junction left unmatched. The CDR3 spells CASSRDRGGTGELFF. CDR3 in DNA: TGTGCCAGCAGCAGGGACAGGGGGGGCACCGGGGAGCTGTTTTTT.